Below, 24 T cell receptor beta chains from the same sample are listed, as sequenced in a study of long-term antiretroviral therapy in people with HIV. The authors ran the immunoSEQ assay, v3.0, at survey level. This table comes from immunoSEQ multiplex PCR, and its TCRdb copy is limited to in-frame clones, with some not included. The table has some 28,000 clones, roughly 95% seen once; the top ten hold 8%. The specimen was unsorted PBMCs, collected approximately 6.1 years after starting antiretroviral therapy. These receptors all come from a man in his thirties or forties with HIV.

The chain recombines TRBV28 with TRBJ1-4, with TRBD1 as a possible D gene (6 bases). CDR3 length: 14 residues. Trimming pared 4 bases from V and 5 bases from J, leaving 11 bases between. Per the germline V gene, CDR1 is MDHEN and CDR2 is SYDVKM. CDR3 DNA: TGTGCCAGCAGTTCAGGACAGCTAAATGAAAAACTGTTTTTT. Translating it yields CASSSGQLNEKLFF.

For the CDR3, the DNA is TGTGCCAGCAGTGAAGGGGGCCAGGGGTACTACGAGCAGTACTTC. It codes for CASSEGGQGYYEQYF. The chain uses TRBV2 and TRBJ2-7; TRBD1 might be the D (6 bases). The V end lost 1 base, the J end lost 3 bases, and 13 bases lay between the germline ends. The length of the CDR3 is 15 residues. CDR1 is SNHLY, CDR2 FYNNEI, per germline. The full variable domain, in which reference TRBV2 and TRBJ2-7 provide the parts outside the CDR3, is EPEVTQTPSHQVTQMGQEVILRCVPISNHLYFYWYRQILGQKVEFLVSFYNNEISEKSEIFDDQFSVERPDGSNFTLKIRSTKLEDSAMYFCASSEGGQGYYEQYFGPGTRLTVT.

V gene TRBV5-6 combines with J gene TRBJ2-2; no clear D. The CDR3 covers 13 residues. V lost 0 bases, J lost 6 bases, and 6 bases lay in between. The germline CDR1 and CDR2 sequences are SGHDT and YYEEEE. The CDR3 is CASSLGASGELFF. CDR3 nucleotide sequence: TGTGCCAGCAGCTTGGGAGCCTCCGGGGAGCTGTTTTTT.

The chain is built from TRBV2 and TRBJ2-5; 7 bases agree with TRBD2. CDR1 SNHLY and CDR2 FYNNEI come from the germline V gene. V lost 4 bases and J lost 4; bases outside the gene matches: 6. The CDR3 length is 14 residues. The CDR3 here is CASSASVAGETQYF. CDR3 sequence (DNA): TGTGCCAGCAGTGCTAGCGTAGCGGGAGAGACCCAGTACTTC. Looking up the rest from reference TRBV2 and TRBJ2-5 gives the full variable domain: EPEVTQTPSHQVTQMGQEVILRCVPISNHLYFYWYRQILGQKVEFLVSFYNNEISEKSEIFDDQFSVERPDGSNFTLKIRSTKLEDSAMYFCASSASVAGETQYFGPGTRLLVL.

The CDR3 protein is CASSGGPGSEKLFF. As DNA, the CDR3 is TGTGCCAGCAGTGGAGGACCAGGTAGCGAAAAACTGTTTTTT. The chain has TRBV25-1 and TRBJ1-4; D remains unclear. Germline V gene lookup returns CDR1 MGHDK and CDR2 SYGVNS. The CDR3 runs to 14 residues. V was pared by 4 bases and J by 8 bases, with 14 bases between.

This chain uses TRBV4-3 with TRBJ1-3; 10 bases line up with TRBD1. This CDR3 has 16 amino acids. After removal of 0 bases from V and 2 bases from J, the junction contained 1 base not matched to a gene. CDR1 and CDR2 from the germline V gene are LGHNA and YSLEER. CDR3 bases: TGCGCCAGCAGCCAAGATGGGACAGGGGCTGGAAACACCATATATTTT. Translating it yields CASSQDGTGAGNTIYF.

This chain joins TRBV7-3 and TRBJ2-1, with 7 nucleotides matching TRBD2. The germline V gene has CDR1 SGHTA and CDR2 FQGTGA. V gave up 3 bases and J gave up 7 bases; unmatched junction bases: 3. This CDR3 has 13 residues. CDR3 nucleotide sequence: TGTGCCAGCAGCTTTGGGGGGGGAAATGAGCAGTTCTTC. Amino acid sequence: CASSFGGGNEQFF.

The V gene is TRBV6-4, the J gene TRBJ2-3; 8 bases map to TRBD2. Germline V gene sequence: CDR1 MRHNA, CDR2 SNTAGT. CDR3 length equals 14 residues. V was pared by 4 bases and J by 0 bases, with 0 bases of the junction left unmatched. For the CDR3, the DNA is TGTGCCAGCAGTGCTAGCGGGAGCACAGATACGCAGTATTTT. Its protein is CASSASGSTDTQYF.

This chain joins TRBV19 and TRBJ2-3; no firm D call. V was cut by 4 bases and J by 8 bases, with 16 bases left in between. The CDR3 has 14 residues. Germline-derived CDR1 and CDR2 are LNHDA and SQIVND (reference sequence). DNA for the CDR3: TGTGCCAGTAGTACGTATTCGGTCGTAGGTACGCAGTATTTT. This encodes CASSTYSVVGTQYF.

The rearrangement joins TRBV27 to TRBJ2-7; D call uncertain. The V gene lost 0 bases and the J gene lost 2 bases, with 5 bases spanning the gap. From germline, CDR1 is MNHEY and CDR2 SMNVEV (reference sequence). CDR3 length equals 13 residues. The CDR3 is CASSLSSPYEQYF. CDR3 in DNA: TGTGCCAGCAGTTTATCGAGCCCCTACGAGCAGTACTTC.

The chain joins TRBV4-2 to TRBJ2-7, with TRBD2 matching 10 bases. Germline values: CDR1 LGHNA, CDR2 YNFKEQ. The CDR3 extends over 16 amino acids. The trim removed 4 bases at V and 4 bases at J, leaving 10 bases unmatched. The CDR3, as DNA: TGTGCCAGCAGCCCTGGGGCCCTAGCGGGAGATTACGAGCAGTACTTC. This encodes CASSPGALAGDYEQYF.

The J gene is TRBJ2-3, the V gene TRBV4-3; D may be TRBD2 (6 bases). The length of the CDR3 is 16 residues. V shed 1 base and J shed 7 bases, with 18 bases lying between them. The germline V gene encodes CDR1 LGHNA and CDR2 YSLEER. The chain's CDR3 is CASSQVASAELNTQYF. The CDR3 nucleotides read TGCGCCAGCAGCCAAGTGGCTAGCGCGGAGTTGAATACGCAGTATTTT.

The chain links TRBV6-1 to TRBJ1-5; D remains unclear. The CDR3 runs 14 residues. Trimming pared 7 bases from V and 3 bases from J, leaving 13 bases between. CDR1 is MNHNS, CDR2 SASEGT, per germline. This chain's CDR3 is CASTLPRANQPQHF. DNA of the CDR3: TGTGCCAGCACTCTCCCAAGGGCCAATCAGCCCCAGCATTTT.

The rearrangement uses TRBV10-2 and TRBJ1-4, with 9 bases fitting TRBD1. The V gene end was trimmed by 6 bases and the J gene end by 8 bases; junction bases not matched to a gene: 7. The CDR3 runs to 14 residues. CDR1 and CDR2 from the germline V gene are WSHSY and SAAADI. The CDR3 sequence: CASSSGGQGEKLFF. CDR3 bases: TGCGCCAGCAGCTCTGGAGGACAGGGGGAAAAACTGTTTTTT.

The rearrangement joins TRBV7-2 to TRBJ1-1; TRBD1 might be the D (5 bases). V was clipped by 2 bases and J by 7 bases, with 17 bases between them. Germline CDR1 SGHTA, CDR2 FQGNSA. This CDR3 spans 15 amino acids. This CDR3 reads CASSLILGGANEAFF. The CDR3 DNA is TGTGCCAGCAGCTTAATTCTTGGGGGTGCGAATGAAGCTTTCTTT.

The genes are TRBV30 and TRBJ1-1; a weak D match, TRBD1 (5 bases). The CDR3 extends over 15 amino acids. V dropped 4 bases and J dropped 2 bases, with 17 bases sitting between them. Germline V CDR1 and CDR2: GTSNPN, SVGIG (reference sequence). The CDR3 loop reads CAWTLVGPRNTEAFF. CDR3 sequence (DNA): TGTGCCTGGACTTTGGTGGGGCCGAGAAACACTGAAGCTTTCTTT.

The V and J genes are TRBV30 and TRBJ1-5, with D hard to call. Deletions cut 1 base from V and 5 bases from J, with 12 bases between. The germline V gene encodes CDR1 GTSNPN and CDR2 SVGIG (reference sequence). The CDR3 loop spans 14 amino acids. CDR3 in DNA: TGTGCCTGGAGTGAAATTTCAGGTGATCAGCCCCAGCATTTT. Translating it yields CAWSEISGDQPQHF.

The V gene is TRBV2, the J gene TRBJ2-7, with 8 bases aligning to TRBD1. This CDR3 is built from 13 residues. The ends lost 7 bases at V and 2 bases at J; junction bases unmatched: 4. CDR1 and CDR2 (germline): SNHLY, FYNNEI. CDR3 protein: CASTGDRTYEQYF. The DNA of the CDR3 is TGTGCCAGCACGGGGGACAGGACCTACGAGCAGTACTTC.

This clone was observed once. The chain joins TRBV29-1 to TRBJ2-1; 10 nucleotides line up with TRBD2. The junction had 12 bases not matched to a gene; V was cut back by 8 bases and J by 5 bases. CDR1 is SQVTM, CDR2 ANQGSEA, per germline. The CDR3 is 15 residues long. The chain's CDR3 is CSLITGTSVNNEQFF. Written as DNA, the CDR3 is TGCAGCCTCATAACCGGGACTAGCGTCAACAATGAGCAGTTCTTC.

V gene TRBV28 combines with J gene TRBJ1-4; 7 bases agree with TRBD1. CDR1 MDHEN and CDR2 SYDVKM come from the germline V gene. Unmatched junction bases numbered 4, after V lost 2 bases and J lost 1 base. CDR3 length: 16 residues. CDR3 DNA: TGTGCCAGCAGTTTAAAGGGGGCGGGAACTAATGAAAAACTGTTTTTT. Amino acid sequence: CASSLKGAGTNEKLFF.

The chain combines TRBV7-9 with TRBJ2-2; D is undetermined. The CDR3 has 11 residues. Per germline, CDR1 SEHNR and CDR2 FQNEAQ (reference sequence). V lost 5 bases, J lost 9 bases, and 7 bases lay in between. Here the CDR3 reads CASSGYRELFF. In DNA, the CDR3 is TGTGCCAGCAGCGGCTACAGGGAGCTGTTTTTT.

The chain recombines TRBV7-9 with TRBJ2-7; 7 nucleotides line up with TRBD2. CDR1 and CDR2 (germline): SEHNR, FQNEAQ (reference sequence). The length of the CDR3 is 15 residues. The junction had 10 bases not matched to a gene; V was cut back by 2 bases and J by 6 bases. This chain's CDR3 is CASSLLSGRGREQYF. For the CDR3, the DNA is TGTGCCAGCAGCTTACTTTCAGGGAGGGGACGCGAGCAGTACTTC.

This rearrangement joins TRBV25-1 to TRBJ1-1; D perhaps matches TRBD1 (5 bases). Per the germline V gene, CDR1 is MGHDK and CDR2 is SYGVNS. The CDR3 covers 14 residues. With 8 bases removed from V and 3 bases from J, the gap between germline ends came to 16 bases. The CDR3 is CASSQGGSYTEAFF. For the CDR3, the DNA is TGTGCCAGCTCCCAGGGCGGCAGCTACACTGAAGCTTTCTTT.

The chain couples TRBV6-6 to TRBJ1-5; D call uncertain. This CDR3 has 15 amino acids. V shed 5 bases and J shed 0 bases, with 11 bases lying between them. Germline assignment: CDR1 MNHNY and CDR2 SVGAGI (reference sequence). CDR3 loop: CASSGPTPSNQPQHF. The CDR3 nucleotides read TGTGCCAGCAGTGGTCCGACACCTAGCAATCAGCCCCAGCATTTT.